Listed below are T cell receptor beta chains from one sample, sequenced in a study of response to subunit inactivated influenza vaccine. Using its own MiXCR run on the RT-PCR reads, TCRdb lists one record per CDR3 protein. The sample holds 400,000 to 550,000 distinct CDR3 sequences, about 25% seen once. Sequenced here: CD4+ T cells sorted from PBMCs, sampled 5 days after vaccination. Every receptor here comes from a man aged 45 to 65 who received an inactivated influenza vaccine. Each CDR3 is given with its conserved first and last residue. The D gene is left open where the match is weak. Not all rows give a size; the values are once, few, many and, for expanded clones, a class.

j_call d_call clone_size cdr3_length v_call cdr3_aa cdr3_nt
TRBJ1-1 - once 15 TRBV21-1 CASSKSEDPNTEAFF TGTGCCAGCAGCAAATCAGAAGACCCGAACACTGAAGCTTTCTTT
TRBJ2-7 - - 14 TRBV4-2 CASSPPGPTYEQYF TGTGCCAGCAGCCCCCCGGGCCCAACCTACGAGCAGTACTTC
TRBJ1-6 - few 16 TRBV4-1 CASSQVNRQRHSPLHF TGCGCCAGCAGCCAAGTTAACAGACAAAGGCATTCACCCCTCCACTTT
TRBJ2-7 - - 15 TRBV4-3 CASSQDRRSSYEQYF TGCGCCAGCAGCCAAGATCGGCGGAGCTCCTACGAGCAGTACTTC
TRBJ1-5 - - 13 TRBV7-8 CASSGTGLQPQHF TGTGCCAGCAGCGGCACAGGGTTGCAGCCCCAGCATTTT
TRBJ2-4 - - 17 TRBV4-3 CASSQEIGTAEINIQYF TGCGCCAGCAGCCAAGAAATCGGGACGGCCGAGATAAACATTCAGTACTTC
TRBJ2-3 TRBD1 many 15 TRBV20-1 CSADARDRSTDTQYF TGCAGTGCTGACGCCAGGGACAGGAGCACAGATACGCAGTATTTT
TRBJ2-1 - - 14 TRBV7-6 CASSPGHDYNEQFF TGTGCCAGCAGCCCCGGGCACGATTACAATGAGCAGTTCTTC
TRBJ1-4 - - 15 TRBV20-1 CSATGGGMGKGKLFF TGCAGTGCTACTGGGGGCGGGATGGGTAAGGGAAAACTGTTTTTT
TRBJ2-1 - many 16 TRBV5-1 CASSLEGTSLNNEQFF TGCGCCAGCAGCTTGGAAGGGACCTCTCTTAACAATGAGCAGTTCTTC
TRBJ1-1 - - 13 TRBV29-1 CSVETGVNTEAFF TGCAGCGTTGAAACAGGAGTGAACACTGAAGCTTTCTTT
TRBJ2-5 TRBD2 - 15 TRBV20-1 CSARDSGKGVETQYF TGCAGTGCTAGAGATAGCGGGAAGGGAGTAGAGACCCAGTACTTC
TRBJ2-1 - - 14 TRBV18 CASSPLVGGNEQFF TGTGCCAGCTCACCATTGGTAGGAGGCAATGAGCAGTTCTTC
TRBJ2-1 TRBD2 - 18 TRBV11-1 CASSLKAGTGGYYNEQFF TGTGCCAGCAGCTTAAAGGCAGGGACGGGAGGTTACTACAATGAGCAGTTCTTC
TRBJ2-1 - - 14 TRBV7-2 CASSGEMGPNEQFF TGTGCCAGCAGCGGGGAGATGGGACCCAATGAGCAGTTCTTC
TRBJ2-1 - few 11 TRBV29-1 CSVVQLNEQFF TGCAGCGTTGTACAGCTCAATGAGCAGTTCTTC
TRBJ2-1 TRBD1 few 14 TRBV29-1 CSVDRDRGNNEQFF TGCAGCGTTGATCGGGACAGGGGGAACAATGAGCAGTTCTTC
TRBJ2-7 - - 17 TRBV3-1 CASSQDRSDINAEEQYF TGTGCCAGCAGCCAAGATCGCAGCGACATCAATGCCGAGGAGCAGTACTTC
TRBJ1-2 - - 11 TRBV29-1 CSVELIVGYTF TGCAGCGTTGAATTGATCGTTGGCTACACCTTC
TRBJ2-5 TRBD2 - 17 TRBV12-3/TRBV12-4 CASSLRSGGPFGETQYF TGTGCCAGCAGTTTAAGGAGCGGGGGGCCCTTCGGGGAGACCCAGTACTTC
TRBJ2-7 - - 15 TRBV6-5 CASSYSRVIDYEQYF TGTGCCAGCAGTTACTCGAGGGTAATCGACTACGAGCAGTACTTC
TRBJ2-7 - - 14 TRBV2 CASSEGRVGYEQYF TGTGCCAGCAGTGAAGGTAGGGTAGGCTACGAGCAGTACTTC
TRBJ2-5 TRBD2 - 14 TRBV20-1 CSATGSSGQETQYF TGCAGTGCCACCGGGTCTAGCGGCCAAGAGACCCAGTACTTC
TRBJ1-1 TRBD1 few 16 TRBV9 CASSVDGTAMNTEAFF TGTGCCAGCAGCGTAGATGGGACAGCTATGAACACTGAAGCTTTCTTT
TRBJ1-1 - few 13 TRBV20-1 CSASDRIYGEAFF TGCAGTGCTAGTGATCGGATATACGGTGAAGCTTTCTTT
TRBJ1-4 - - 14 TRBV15 CATSRQSTNEKLFF TGTGCCACCAGCAGGCAGTCAACTAATGAAAAACTGTTTTTT
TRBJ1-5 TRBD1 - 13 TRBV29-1 CSVGDRADQPQHF TGCAGCGTTGGGGACAGGGCCGATCAGCCCCAGCATTTT
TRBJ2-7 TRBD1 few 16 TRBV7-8 CASSPPRQGITYEQYF TGTGCCAGCAGCCCCCCGAGACAGGGAATTACCTACGAGCAGTACTTC
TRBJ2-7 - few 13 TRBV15 CATSRDGRGEQYF TGTGCCACCAGCAGAGATGGACGGGGCGAGCAGTACTTC
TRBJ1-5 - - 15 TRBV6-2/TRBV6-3 CASSYYGQRNQPQHF TGTGCCAGCAGTTACTACGGACAGCGCAATCAGCCCCAGCATTTT
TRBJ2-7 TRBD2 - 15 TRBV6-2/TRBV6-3 CASSRAGTRGYEQYF TGTGCCAGCAGCCGGGCCGGGACTAGAGGCTACGAGCAGTACTTC
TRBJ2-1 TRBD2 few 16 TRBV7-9 CASSESGRISYNEQFF TGTGCCAGCAGCGAGAGCGGGAGGATCTCCTACAATGAGCAGTTCTTC
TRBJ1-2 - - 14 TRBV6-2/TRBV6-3 CASSSPGRGVSYTF TGTGCCAGCAGTAGCCCGGGCAGGGGAGTGAGCTACACCTTC
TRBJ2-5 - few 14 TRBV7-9 CASSRGPVGETQYF TGTGCCAGCAGCCGAGGACCGGTTGGAGAGACCCAGTACTTC
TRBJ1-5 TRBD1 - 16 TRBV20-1 CSARTEQGYSNQPQHF TGCAGTGCTAGGACCGAACAGGGGTATAGCAATCAGCCCCAGCATTTT
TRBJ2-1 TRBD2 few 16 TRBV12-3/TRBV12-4 CASSPKASGGAGEQFF TGTGCCAGCAGTCCTAAAGCTAGCGGGGGGGCCGGTGAGCAGTTCTTC
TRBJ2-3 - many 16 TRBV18 CASSRTGSGGTDTQYF TGTGCCAGCTCACGTACAGGGTCAGGTGGCACAGATACGCAGTATTTT
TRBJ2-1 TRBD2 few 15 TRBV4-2 CASSLGTSRTNEQFF TGTGCCAGCAGCCTCGGGACTAGCAGAACCAATGAGCAGTTCTTC
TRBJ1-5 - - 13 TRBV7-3 CASSLWEGQPQHF TGTGCCAGCAGCTTATGGGAAGGACAGCCCCAGCATTTT
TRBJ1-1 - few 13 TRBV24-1 CATRGDGNTEAFF TGTGCCACCAGGGGGGACGGCAACACTGAAGCTTTCTTT
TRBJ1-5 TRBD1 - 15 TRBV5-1 CASSRTGETNQPQHF TGCGCCAGCAGCCGGACAGGGGAAACCAATCAGCCCCAGCATTTT
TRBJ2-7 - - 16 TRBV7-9 CASSLTRGANSYEQYF TGTGCCAGCAGCTTAACCCGAGGAGCAAACTCCTACGAGCAGTACTTC
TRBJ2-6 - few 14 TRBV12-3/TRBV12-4 CASSLRGVANVLTF TGTGCCAGCAGTTTGAGAGGGGTAGCCAACGTCCTGACTTTC
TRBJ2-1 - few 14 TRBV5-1 CASTLLGGQNEQFF TGCGCCAGCACTCTCCTCGGGGGGCAAAATGAGCAGTTCTTC
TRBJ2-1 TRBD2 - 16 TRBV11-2 CANSLSLRGGGYEQFF TGTGCCAACAGCTTATCTCTCCGGGGGGGCGGGTATGAGCAGTTCTTC
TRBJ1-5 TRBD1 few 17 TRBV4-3 CASSQELLDRGSQPQHF TGCGCCAGCAGCCAAGAGTTACTGGACAGGGGAAGTCAGCCCCAGCATTTT
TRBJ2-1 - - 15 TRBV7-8 CASSRDRDTYNEQFF TGTGCCAGCAGCCGAGATAGGGACACCTACAATGAGCAGTTCTTC
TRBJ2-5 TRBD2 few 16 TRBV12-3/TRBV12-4 CASSLKLAGVQETQYF TGTGCCAGCAGTTTAAAGCTAGCGGGTGTCCAAGAGACCCAGTACTTC
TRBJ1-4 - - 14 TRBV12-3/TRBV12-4 CASRRGIGHEKLFF TGTGCCAGCAGAAGAGGGATTGGGCATGAAAAACTGTTTTTT
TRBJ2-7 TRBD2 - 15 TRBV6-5 CASSYSASGSGKQYF TGTGCCAGCAGTTACTCAGCTAGCGGGAGTGGTAAGCAGTACTTC
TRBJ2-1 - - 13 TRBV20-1 CSAMTSSINEQFF TGCAGTGCGATGACGAGCAGTATCAATGAGCAGTTCTTC
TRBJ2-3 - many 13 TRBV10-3 CAIRQGLTDTQYF TGTGCCATCAGACAGGGTCTCACAGATACGCAGTATTTT